What follows are 4 T cell receptor beta chains derived from one specimen sequenced in a study of T cells after yellow fever vaccination. One entry per CDR3 protein results from TCRdb running MiXCR on the 5' RACE reads. The sample lists 150,000 to 200,000 distinct CDR3 sequences, 6.2% occurring once. This specimen was CD4+ T cells sorted from PBMCs, taken on the day of the first yellow fever vaccination. Receptors were obtained from a man between 18 and 29 years old who received the YFV17D yellow fever vaccine.

This clonotype has a count of ten or more. The chain is built from TRBV18 and TRBJ2-7; D is perhaps TRBD1 (6 bases). Germline V gene sequence: CDR1 KGHSH, CDR2 LQKENI. Trimming stripped 5 bases from V and 6 bases from J, with 14 bases between. There are 13 residues in the CDR3. The CDR3 here is CASSRSDSSEQYV. CDR3 nucleotides: TGTGCCAGCTCAAGATCGGACAGTTCCGAGCAGTACGTC.

This clonotype appeared many times. The V call is TRBV27, the J call TRBJ1-2; D is perhaps TRBD1 (5 bases). The V gene lost 0 bases and the J gene lost 4 bases, with 12 bases spanning the gap. The CDR3 runs to 15 residues. Per germline, CDR1 MNHEY and CDR2 SMNVEV (reference sequence). DNA of the CDR3: TGTGCCAGCAGTTTATCCCTCCGGGGCACCTATGGCTACACCTTC. This translates into CASSLSLRGTYGYTF.

This clonotype occurred a few times. This chain uses TRBV6-2 or TRBV6-3 with TRBJ2-2; 8 bases fit TRBD2. The V gene end was trimmed by 6 bases and the J gene end by 2 bases; junction bases not matched to a gene: 5. The CDR3 length is 15 residues. CDR1 MNHEY and CDR2 SVGEGT come from the germline V gene. CDR3 residues: CASRLGGANTGELFF. CDR3 in DNA: TGTGCCAGCAGACTCGGGGGGGCCAACACCGGGGAGCTGTTTTTT.

The chain recombines TRBV6-1 with TRBJ2-7; no reliable D call. Trimming pared 6 bases from V and 6 bases from J, leaving 21 bases between. In germline, CDR1 is MNHNS, CDR2 SASEGT. This CDR3 spans 15 amino acids. The CDR3 loop reads CASSESGFGFGEQYF. Written as DNA, the CDR3 is TGTGCCAGCAGCGAGAGTGGATTCGGTTTTGGCGAGCAGTACTTC.